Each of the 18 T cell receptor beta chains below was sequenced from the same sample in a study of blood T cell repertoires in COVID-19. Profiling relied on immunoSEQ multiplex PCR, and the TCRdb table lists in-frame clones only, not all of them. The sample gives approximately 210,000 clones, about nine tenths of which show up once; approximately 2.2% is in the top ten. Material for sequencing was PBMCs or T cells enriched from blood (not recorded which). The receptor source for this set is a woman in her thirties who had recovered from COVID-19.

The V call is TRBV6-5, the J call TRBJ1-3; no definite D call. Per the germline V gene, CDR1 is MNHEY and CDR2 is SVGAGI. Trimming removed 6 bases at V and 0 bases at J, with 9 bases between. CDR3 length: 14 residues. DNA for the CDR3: TGTGCCAGCAGCCCCTTCGTCTCTGGAAACACCATATATTTT. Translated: CASSPFVSGNTIYF.

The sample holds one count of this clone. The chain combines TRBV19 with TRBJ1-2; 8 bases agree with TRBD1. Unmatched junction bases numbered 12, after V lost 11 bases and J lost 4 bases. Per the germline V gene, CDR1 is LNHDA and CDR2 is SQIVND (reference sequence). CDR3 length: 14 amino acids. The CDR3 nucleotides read TGTGCCTGCACGACAGGGGCCAATCTCTATGGCTACACCTTC. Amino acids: CACTTGANLYGYTF.

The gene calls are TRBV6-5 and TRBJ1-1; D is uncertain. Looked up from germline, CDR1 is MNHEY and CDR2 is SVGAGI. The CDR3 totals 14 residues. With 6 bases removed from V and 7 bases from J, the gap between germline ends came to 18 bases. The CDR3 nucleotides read TGTGCCAGCAGCGCGCGTGATGGAGTAGGTGAAGCTTTCTTT. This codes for CASSARDGVGEAFF.

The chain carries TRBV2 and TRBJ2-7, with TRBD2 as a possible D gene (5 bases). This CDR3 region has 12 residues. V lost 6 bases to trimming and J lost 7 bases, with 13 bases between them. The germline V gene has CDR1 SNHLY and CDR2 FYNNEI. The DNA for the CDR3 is TGTGCCAGCAGAAAGGAGGACGGGGAGCAGTACTTC. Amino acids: CASRKEDGEQYF.

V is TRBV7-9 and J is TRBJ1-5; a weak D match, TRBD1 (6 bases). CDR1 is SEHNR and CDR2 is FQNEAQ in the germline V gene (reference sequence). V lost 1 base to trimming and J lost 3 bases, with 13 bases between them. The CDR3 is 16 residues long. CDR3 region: CASSLGQGSFNQPQHF. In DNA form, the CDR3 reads TGTGCCAGCAGCTTAGGCCAGGGGTCATTCAATCAGCCCCAGCATTTT.

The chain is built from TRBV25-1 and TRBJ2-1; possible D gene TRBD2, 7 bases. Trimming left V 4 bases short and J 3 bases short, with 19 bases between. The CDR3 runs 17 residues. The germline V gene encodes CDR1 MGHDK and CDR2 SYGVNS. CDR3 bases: TGTGCCAGCAGTGCAGGGGAGGGAGCGGAACACTACAATGAGCAGTTCTTC. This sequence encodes CASSAGEGAEHYNEQFF.

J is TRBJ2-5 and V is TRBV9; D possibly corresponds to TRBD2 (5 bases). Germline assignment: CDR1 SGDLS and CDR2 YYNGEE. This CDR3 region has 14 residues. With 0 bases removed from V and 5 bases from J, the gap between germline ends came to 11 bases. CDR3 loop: CASSVGGSAETQYF. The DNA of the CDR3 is TGTGCCAGCAGCGTAGGGGGTAGCGCGGAGACCCAGTACTTC. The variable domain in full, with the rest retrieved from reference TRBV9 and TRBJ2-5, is DSGVTQTPKHLITATGQRVTLRCSPRSGDLSVYWYQQSLDQGLQFLIQYYNGEERAKGNILERFSAQQFPDLHSELNLSSLELGDSALYFCASSVGGSAETQYFGPGTRLLVL.

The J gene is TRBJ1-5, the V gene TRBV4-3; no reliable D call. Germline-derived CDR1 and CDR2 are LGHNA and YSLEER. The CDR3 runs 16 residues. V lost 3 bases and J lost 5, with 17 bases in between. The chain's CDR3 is CASSQGPVTSYQPQHF. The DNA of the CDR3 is TGCGCCAGCAGCCAGGGCCCAGTTACAAGCTATCAGCCCCAGCATTTT.

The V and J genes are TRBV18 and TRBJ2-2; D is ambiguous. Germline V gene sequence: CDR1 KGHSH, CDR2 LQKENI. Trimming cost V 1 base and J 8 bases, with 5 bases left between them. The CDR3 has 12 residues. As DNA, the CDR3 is TGTGCCAGCTCACCACGAACTGGGGAGCTGTTTTTT. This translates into CASSPRTGELFF. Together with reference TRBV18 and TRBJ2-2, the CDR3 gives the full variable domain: NAGVMQNPRHLVRRRGQEARLRCSPMKGHSHVYWYRQLPEEGLKFMVYLQKENIIDESGMPKERFSAEFPKEGPSILRIQQVVRGDSAAYFCASSPRTGELFFGEGSRLTVL.

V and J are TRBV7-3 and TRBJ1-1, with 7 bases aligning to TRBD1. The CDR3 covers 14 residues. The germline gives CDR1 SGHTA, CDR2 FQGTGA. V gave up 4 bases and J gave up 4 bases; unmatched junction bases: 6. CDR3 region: CASSSDRDGTEAFF. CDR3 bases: TGTGCCAGCAGCTCCGACAGGGATGGCACTGAAGCTTTCTTT.

The CDR3 spells CAWSRRQMNTEAFF. The CDR3 DNA reads TGTGCCTGGAGTCGGAGACAGATGAACACTGAAGCTTTCTTT. The gene calls are TRBV30 and TRBJ1-1, with D perhaps TRBD1 (5 bases). V was clipped by 2 bases and J by 0 bases, with 10 bases between them. This CDR3 contains 14 residues. CDR1 is GTSNPN and CDR2 is SVGIG in the germline V gene (reference sequence).

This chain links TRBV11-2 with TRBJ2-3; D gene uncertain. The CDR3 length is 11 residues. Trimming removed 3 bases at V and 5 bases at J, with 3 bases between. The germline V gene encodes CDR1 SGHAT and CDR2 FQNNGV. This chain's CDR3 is CASSFRDTQYF. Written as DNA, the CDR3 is TGTGCCAGCAGCTTCCGAGATACGCAGTATTTT. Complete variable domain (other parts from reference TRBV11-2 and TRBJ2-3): EAGVAQSPRYKIIEKRQSVAFWCNPISGHATLYWYQQILGQGPKLLIQFQNNGVVDDSQLPKDRFSAERLKGVDSTLKIQPAKLEDSAVYLCASSFRDTQYFGPGTRLTVL.

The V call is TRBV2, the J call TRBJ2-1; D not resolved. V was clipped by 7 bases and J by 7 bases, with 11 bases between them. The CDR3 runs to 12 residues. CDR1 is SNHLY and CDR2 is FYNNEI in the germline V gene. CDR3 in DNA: TGTGCCAGCAATATGCACTGGAATGAGCAGTTCTTC. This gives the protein CASNMHWNEQFF.

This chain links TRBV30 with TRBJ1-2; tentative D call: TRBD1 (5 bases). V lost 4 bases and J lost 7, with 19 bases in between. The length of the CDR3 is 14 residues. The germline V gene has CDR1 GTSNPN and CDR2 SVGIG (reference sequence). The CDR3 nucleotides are TGTGCCTGGACAATGTCTGCCCAAAGGGGTGGCTACACCTTC. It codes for CAWTMSAQRGGYTF.

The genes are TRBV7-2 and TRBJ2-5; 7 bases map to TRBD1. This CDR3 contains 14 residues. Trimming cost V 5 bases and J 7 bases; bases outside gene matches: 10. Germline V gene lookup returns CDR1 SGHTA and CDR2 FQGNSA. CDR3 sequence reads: CASSPRDSGVTQYF. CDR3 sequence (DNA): TGTGCCAGCAGCCCCCGGGACAGCGGAGTGACCCAGTACTTC.

The CDR3 coding sequence is TGCGCCAGCAGCCAAGATGAGAGACTAGCATGGGAGCAGTACTTC. Its translation is CASSQDERLAWEQYF. This sequence joins TRBV4-3 and TRBJ2-7; TRBD2 aligns across 7 bases. This CDR3 contains 15 residues. Trimming at V came to 0 bases and at J to 7 bases, leaving 9 bases not matched to a gene. Germline lookup yields CDR1 LGHNA and CDR2 YSLEER.

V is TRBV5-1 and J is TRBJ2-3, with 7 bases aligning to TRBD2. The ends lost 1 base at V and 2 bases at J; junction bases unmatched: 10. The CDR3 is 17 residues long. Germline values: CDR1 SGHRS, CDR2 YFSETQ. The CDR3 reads CASSLTPAGSFTDTQYF. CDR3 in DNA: TGCGCCAGCAGCTTGACCCCAGCGGGGAGCTTCACAGATACGCAGTATTTT.

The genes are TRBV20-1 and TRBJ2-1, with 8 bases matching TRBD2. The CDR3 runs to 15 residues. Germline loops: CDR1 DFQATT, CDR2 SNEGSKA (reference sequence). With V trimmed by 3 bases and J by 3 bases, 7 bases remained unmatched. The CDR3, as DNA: TGCAGTGCTAGTGATAGCGGGGCCGGCTACAATGAGCAGTTCTTC. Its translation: CSASDSGAGYNEQFF.